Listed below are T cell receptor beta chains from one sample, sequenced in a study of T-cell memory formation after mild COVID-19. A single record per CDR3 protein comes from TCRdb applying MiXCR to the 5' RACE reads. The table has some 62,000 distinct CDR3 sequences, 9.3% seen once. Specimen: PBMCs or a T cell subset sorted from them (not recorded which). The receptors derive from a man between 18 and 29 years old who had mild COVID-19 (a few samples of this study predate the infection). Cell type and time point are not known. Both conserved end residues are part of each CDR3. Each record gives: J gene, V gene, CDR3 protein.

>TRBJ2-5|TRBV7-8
CASSPQQGWETQYF
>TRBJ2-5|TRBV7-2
CASSFGTETQYF
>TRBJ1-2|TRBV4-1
CASSRPLGGANYGYTF
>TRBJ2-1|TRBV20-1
CSARDGERGQAYNEQFF
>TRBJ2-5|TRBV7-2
CASSWRQEGRETQYF
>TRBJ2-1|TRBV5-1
CASSFKGDEQFF
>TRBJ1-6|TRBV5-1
CASSFGLGGSPLHF
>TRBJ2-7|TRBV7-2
CASSLAVFYEQYF
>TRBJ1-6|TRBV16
CASSRRQGESPLHF
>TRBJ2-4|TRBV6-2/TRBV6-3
CASTKLNSGTSGGPLAKNIQYF
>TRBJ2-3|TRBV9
CASSVVPHSGANSAGDTQYF
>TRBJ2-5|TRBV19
CASSQGLASETQYF
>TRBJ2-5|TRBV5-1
CASSLGLWMETQYF
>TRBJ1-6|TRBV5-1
CASSSTGTGGSTNSPLHF
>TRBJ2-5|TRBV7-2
CASSLNHGGGSPQYF
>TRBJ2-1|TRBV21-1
CASSKEEVGLSYNEQFF
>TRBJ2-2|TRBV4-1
CASSQSVPRRSGELFF
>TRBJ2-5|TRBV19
CACSKGGETQYF
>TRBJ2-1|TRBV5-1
CASSWGAGVSGEQFF
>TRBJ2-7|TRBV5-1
CASTGTGGSYEQYF
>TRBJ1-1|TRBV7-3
CASSPSGGPRVNTEAFF
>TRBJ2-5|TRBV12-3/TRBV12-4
CASSPRDHRLNQETQYF
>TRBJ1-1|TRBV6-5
CASSRNRETEAFF
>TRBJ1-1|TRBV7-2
CASSLNLGAGAFF
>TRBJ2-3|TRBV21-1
CASISRDTDTQYF
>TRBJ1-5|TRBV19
CASSIGYQPQHF
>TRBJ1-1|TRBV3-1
CASRTTDRNTEAFF
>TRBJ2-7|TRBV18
CASSTDLSESYEQYF
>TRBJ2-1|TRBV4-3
CASSQEGPFRLAGANNEQFF
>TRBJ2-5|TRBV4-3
CASSLYLPSGGAVAQYF
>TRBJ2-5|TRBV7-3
CASSPNQETQYF
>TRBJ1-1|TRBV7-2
CASSFTRGNTEAFF
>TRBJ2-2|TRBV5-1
CASSPDTSSVTGELFF